This T cell receptor (beta chain) was captured in a study of blood T cell repertoires in COVID-19. Study context: Sites across the United States, Italy and Spain contributed samples from acute and convalescent COVID-19. PBMCs, B-cell-depleted T cells, or T cells were the source of the cDNA or gDNA that made up the material.

With 6 bases removed from V and 7 bases from J, the gap between germline ends came to 15 bases. Germline CDR1 is MNHEY and CDR2 is SVGEGT. The length of the CDR3 is 13 residues. Per the original methods: For nucleated cells, counts were estimated from reference gene primer amplification. Sequencing was performed with immunoSEQ multiplex PCR; in TCRdb, only in-frame clones are kept and a portion is missing. V and J calls and clone size are those listed in that table; D and trimming were worked out from the DNA. The table has just over 300,000 clones, around 84% seen once. Membership in each cohort depended on participant-reported clinical history.

The specimen was PBMCs or T cells enriched from blood (not recorded which). The clonotype was recovered from a man aged 25-40 years who had recovered from COVID-19. The V and J genes are TRBV6-2 or TRBV6-3 and TRBJ2-5; a weak D match, TRBD2 (6 bases). The CDR3: CASSQRLEGTQYF. Here the CDR3 DNA reads TGTGCCAGCAGCCAACGACTAGAGGGGACCCAGTACTTC.